This T cell receptor beta chain was observed in a study of CD8+CD57+ T cells in acquired aplastic anemia. Study-wide points: Patients showed no significant difference from controls in CD8+ Simpson's diversity.

Before being chosen for sequencing, patients had shown CD8+CD57+ cell expansion by flow cytometry. As to this clonotype: The antigen is unknown.

Genomic DNA acted as the template from which TCR beta VDJ combination and CDR3 sequence profiling were carried out. TCRdb called the reads again in MiXCR, with one record for every CDR3 protein. The sample holds roughly 120,000 distinct CDR3 sequences, 55% to 60% seen once. The CDR3 runs 15 residues. Germline V CDR1 and CDR2: SGHNT, YYREEE (reference sequence). The V end was cut by 0 bases, the J end by 4 bases, with 13 bases between. The material sequenced was sorted CD4+, CD8+, or CD8+CD57+ T cells (not recorded which) from PBMCs. This receptor was identified in a human donor with aplastic anemia. The chain is built from TRBV5-4 and TRBJ1-1, with a weak D call TRBD1 (6 bases). CDR3 amino acids: CASSLGQGLITEAFF. CDR3 nucleotides: TGTGCCAGCAGCTTGGGGCAGGGGTTGATCACTGAAGCTTTCTTT.